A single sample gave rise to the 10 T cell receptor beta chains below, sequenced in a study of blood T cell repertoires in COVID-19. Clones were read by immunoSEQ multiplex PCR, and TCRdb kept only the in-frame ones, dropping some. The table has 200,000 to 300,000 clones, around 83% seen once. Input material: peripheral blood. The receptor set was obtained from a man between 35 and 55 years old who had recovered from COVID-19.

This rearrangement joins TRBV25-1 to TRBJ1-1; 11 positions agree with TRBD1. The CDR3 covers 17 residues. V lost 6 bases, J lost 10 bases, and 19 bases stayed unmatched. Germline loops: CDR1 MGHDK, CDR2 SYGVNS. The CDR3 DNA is TGTGCCAGCAGCGGGGACAGGGGGAACGAAGAGTACAAACCAGCTTTCTTT. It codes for CASSGDRGNEEYKPAFF.

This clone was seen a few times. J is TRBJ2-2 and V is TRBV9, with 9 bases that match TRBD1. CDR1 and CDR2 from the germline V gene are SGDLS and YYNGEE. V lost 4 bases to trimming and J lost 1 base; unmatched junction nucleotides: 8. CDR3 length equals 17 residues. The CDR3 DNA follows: TGTGCCAGCAGCACTCTTCCGGGACAGGGGAACACCGGGGAGCTGTTTTTT. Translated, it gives CASSTLPGQGNTGELFF. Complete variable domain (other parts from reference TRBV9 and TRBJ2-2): DSGVTQTPKHLITATGQRVTLRCSPRSGDLSVYWYQQSLDQGLQFLIQYYNGEERAKGNILERFSAQQFPDLHSELNLSSLELGDSALYFCASSTLPGQGNTGELFFGEGSRLTVL.

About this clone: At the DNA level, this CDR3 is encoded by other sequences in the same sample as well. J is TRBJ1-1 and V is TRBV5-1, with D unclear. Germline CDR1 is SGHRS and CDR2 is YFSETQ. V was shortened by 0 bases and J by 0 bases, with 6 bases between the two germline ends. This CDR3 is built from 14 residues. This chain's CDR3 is CASSLGDLNTEAFF. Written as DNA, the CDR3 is TGCGCCAGCAGCTTGGGCGACTTGAACACTGAAGCTTTCTTT.

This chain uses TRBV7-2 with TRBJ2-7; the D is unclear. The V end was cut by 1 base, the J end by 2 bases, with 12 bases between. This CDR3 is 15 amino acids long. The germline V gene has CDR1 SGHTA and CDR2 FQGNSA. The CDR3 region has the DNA TGTGCCAGCAGCTTAGTACGCCCTACCCCCTACGAGCAGTACTTC. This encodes CASSLVRPTPYEQYF.

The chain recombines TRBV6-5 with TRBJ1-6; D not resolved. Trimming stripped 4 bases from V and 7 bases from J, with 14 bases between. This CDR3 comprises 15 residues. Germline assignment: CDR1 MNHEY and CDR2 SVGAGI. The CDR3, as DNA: TGTGCCAGCAGTTTAGCCGCGGATCAGAATTCACCCCTCCACTTT. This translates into CASSLAADQNSPLHF.

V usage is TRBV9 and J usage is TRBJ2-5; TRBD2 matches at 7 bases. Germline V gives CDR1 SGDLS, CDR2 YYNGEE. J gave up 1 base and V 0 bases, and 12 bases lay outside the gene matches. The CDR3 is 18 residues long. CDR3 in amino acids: CASSVGSDGGRAQETQYF. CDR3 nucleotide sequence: TGTGCCAGCAGCGTAGGATCGGATGGAGGGAGGGCCCAAGAGACCCAGTACTTC.

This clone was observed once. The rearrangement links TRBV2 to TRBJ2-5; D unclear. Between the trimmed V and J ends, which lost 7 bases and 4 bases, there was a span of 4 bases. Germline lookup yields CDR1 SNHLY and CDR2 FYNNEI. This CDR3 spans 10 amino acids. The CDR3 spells CASTRETQYF. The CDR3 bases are TGTGCCAGCACGCGAGAGACCCAGTACTTC.

The CDR3, as DNA: TGCGCCAGCAGTGATATGTTGGGGGGTGGCTACACCTTC. As protein: CASSDMLGGGYTF. The V gene is TRBV5-1, the J gene TRBJ1-2; tentative D call: TRBD1 (5 bases). CDR1 is SGHRS, CDR2 YFSETQ, per germline. Trimming stripped 5 bases from V and 7 bases from J, with 15 bases between. The CDR3 spans 13 residues.

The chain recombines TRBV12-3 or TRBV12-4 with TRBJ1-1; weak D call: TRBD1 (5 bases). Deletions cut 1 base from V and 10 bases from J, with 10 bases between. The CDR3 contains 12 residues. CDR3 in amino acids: CASSLEVGRAFF. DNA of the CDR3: TGTGCCAGCAGTTTAGAGGTGGGGCGAGCTTTCTTT.

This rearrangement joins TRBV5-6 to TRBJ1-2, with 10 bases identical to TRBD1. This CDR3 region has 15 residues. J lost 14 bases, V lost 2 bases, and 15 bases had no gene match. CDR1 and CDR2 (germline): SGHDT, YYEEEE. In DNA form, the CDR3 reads TGTGCCAGCAGCTTTTTCCGCCGGGACAGGGGCTCGAGAACCTTC. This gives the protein CASSFFRRDRGSRTF.